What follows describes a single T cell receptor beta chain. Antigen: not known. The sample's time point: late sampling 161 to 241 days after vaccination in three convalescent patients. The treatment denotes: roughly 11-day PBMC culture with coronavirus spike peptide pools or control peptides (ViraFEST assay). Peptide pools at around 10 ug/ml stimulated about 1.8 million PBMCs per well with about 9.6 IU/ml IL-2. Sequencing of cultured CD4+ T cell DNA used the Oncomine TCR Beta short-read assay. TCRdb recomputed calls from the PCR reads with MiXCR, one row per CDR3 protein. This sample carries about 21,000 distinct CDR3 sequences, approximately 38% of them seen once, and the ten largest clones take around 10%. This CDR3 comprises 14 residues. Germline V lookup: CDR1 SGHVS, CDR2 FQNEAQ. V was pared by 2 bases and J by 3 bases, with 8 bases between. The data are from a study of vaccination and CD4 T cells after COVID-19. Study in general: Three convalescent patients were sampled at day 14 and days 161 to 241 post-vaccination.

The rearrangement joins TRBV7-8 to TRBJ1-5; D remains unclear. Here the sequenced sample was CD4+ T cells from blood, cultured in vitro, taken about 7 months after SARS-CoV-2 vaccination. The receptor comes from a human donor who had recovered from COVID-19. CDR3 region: CASSLQRINQPQHF. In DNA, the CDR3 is TGTGCCAGCAGCTTACAAAGAATCAATCAGCCCCAGCATTTT.